This TCR beta chain came from a study of cytomegalovirus exposure and HLA in healthy donors. Study-level background: Out of fewer than 400 genotyped donors, about 76% belonged to the Caucasian-associated ancestry cluster.

The PCR had 60 Vbeta and 13 Jbeta primers. Clones were sequenced by immunoSEQ multiplex PCR, and TCRdb holds only the in-frame ones, with some missing. This sample has around 100,000 clones, with approximately 76% found just once. This CDR3 has 13 amino acids. Germline V gene lookup returns CDR1 KGHSH and CDR2 LQKENI. V gave up 9 bases and J gave up 0 bases, with 11 bases separating them. The V call is TRBV18, the J call TRBJ1-1, with TRBD1 as a possible D gene (6 bases). The clonotype was recovered from a man aged 35-49 years in good health and CMV-seronegative. Material for sequencing was PBMCs. In nucleotides, the CDR3 is TGTGCCAGTAGGGACAAGATGAACACTGAAGCTTTCTTT. This sequence encodes CASRDKMNTEAFF.